The 12 T cell receptor beta chains listed next were all sequenced from one sample in a study of OX40 agonist ivuxolimab in advanced cancers. Clones were sequenced by immunoSEQ multiplex PCR, and TCRdb holds only the in-frame ones, with some missing. The sample records some 70,000 clones, approximately 78% being singletons. The specimen comprised CD4+ or CD8+ T cells sorted from blood, sampled in a trial of the OX40 agonist ivuxolimab. Every receptor here comes from an adult with an advanced solid tumor such as melanoma, head and neck, liver or kidney cancer.

CDR3 protein: CASSPAYRGKNTEAFF. The CDR3 nucleotides read TGTGCCAGCAGTCCCGCCTACAGGGGGAAGAACACTGAAGCTTTCTTT. V usage is TRBV28 and J usage is TRBJ1-1; 8 bases agree with TRBD1. CDR1 is MDHEN and CDR2 is SYDVKM in the germline V gene. V shed 5 bases, J shed 1 base, and the junction held 9 bases outside the gene matches. The CDR3 is 16 residues long. Full variable domain (missing parts from reference TRBV28 and TRBJ1-1): DVKVTQSSRYLVKRTGEKVFLECVQDMDHENMFWYRQDPGLGLRLIYFSYDVKMKEKGDIPEGYSVSREKKERFSLILESASTNQTSMYLCASSPAYRGKNTEAFFGQGTRLTVV.

The gene calls are TRBV5-1 and TRBJ2-1; D may be TRBD1 or TRBD2 (7 bases each). Per germline, CDR1 SGHRS and CDR2 YFSETQ. The V gene lost 3 bases and the J gene lost 8 bases, with 15 bases spanning the gap. The CDR3 runs 14 residues. The DNA for the CDR3 is TGCGCCAGCAGCTCACAGACAGGGAGGGATGAGCAGTTCTTC. This codes for CASSSQTGRDEQFF.

V is TRBV7-2 and J is TRBJ2-1; 12 bases map to TRBD2. V lost 5 bases, J lost 7 bases, and 12 bases stayed unmatched. The CDR3 has 17 amino acids. The germline gives CDR1 SGHTA, CDR2 FQGNSA. This CDR3 reads CASSPSSLAGGLNEQFF. CDR3 DNA: TGTGCCAGCAGCCCCAGTTCCCTAGCGGGAGGGTTGAATGAGCAGTTCTTC.

This clone was seen once. V and J are TRBV28 and TRBJ2-5, with TRBD2 as a possible D gene (7 bases). Germline V gives CDR1 MDHEN, CDR2 SYDVKM. Trimming pared 6 bases from V and 4 bases from J, leaving 15 bases between. This CDR3 is 14 amino acids long. The CDR3 loop is CASSLSGGLETQYF. CDR3 nucleotides: TGTGCCAGCAGCCTCTCGGGGGGCCTAGAGACCCAGTACTTC.

The J gene is TRBJ2-1, the V gene TRBV18; 8 bases line up with TRBD1. This CDR3 is 15 amino acids long. Germline CDR1 and CDR2: KGHSH and LQKENI. V shed 2 bases and J 9 bases; nucleotides not matched to a gene: 9. The CDR3 DNA follows: TGTGCCAGCTCACCAGTCAGGGGGCGGCTGGGTGAGCAGTTCTTC. Translating gives CASSPVRGRLGEQFF.

The chain is built from TRBV5-6 and TRBJ2-2; D possibly matches TRBD1 or TRBD2 (5 bases each). The CDR3 totals 15 residues. CDR1 is SGHDT and CDR2 is YYEEEE in the germline V gene. V lost 1 base, J lost 6 bases, and 13 bases lay in between. The CDR3 spells CASSLLGEGPGELFF. In nucleotides, the CDR3 is TGTGCCAGCAGCTTGTTGGGAGAGGGGCCCGGGGAGCTGTTTTTT.

The gene calls are TRBV18 and TRBJ1-4; D is possibly TRBD1 (5 bases). CDR1 and CDR2 (germline): KGHSH, LQKENI. This CDR3 comprises 13 residues. Trimming cost V 1 base and J 5 bases, with 5 bases left between them. CDR3 region: CASSPRQNEKLFF. Here the CDR3 DNA reads TGTGCCAGCTCACCACGACAGAATGAAAAACTGTTTTTT.

The chain has TRBV7-9 and TRBJ1-1; possibly TRBD1 for D (5 bases). The germline V gene has CDR1 SEHNR and CDR2 FQNEAQ (reference sequence). V was trimmed by 7 bases and J by 2 bases, leaving 17 bases between them. The CDR3 sequence is 15 residues long. This CDR3 is CASIRSGAQNTEAFF. In nucleotides, the CDR3 is TGTGCCAGCATCCGAAGCGGGGCTCAAAACACTGAAGCTTTCTTT.

The chain is built from TRBV9 and TRBJ2-3, with a possible D match to TRBD1 (5 bases). This CDR3 contains 14 residues. The V and J ends lost 5 bases and 3 bases respectively, with 13 bases between them. Germline values: CDR1 SGDLS, CDR2 YYNGEE. CDR3 sequence (DNA): TGTGCCAGCAGTAGACAGACGATGACAGATACGCAGTATTTT. Residues: CASSRQTMTDTQYF.

About this clone: This CDR3 is also generated by other DNA sequences in the sample. The chain uses TRBV5-1 and TRBJ1-1; TRBD1 is a possible D gene (6 bases). Trimming pared 2 bases from V and 4 bases from J, leaving 9 bases between. This CDR3 has 13 residues. Germline assignment: CDR1 SGHRS and CDR2 YFSETQ. CDR3: CASSLGGGTEAFF. CDR3 nucleotide sequence: TGCGCCAGCAGCTTAGGGGGAGGCACTGAAGCTTTCTTT.

The rearrangement uses TRBV2 and TRBJ1-3; the match to TRBD1 covers 10 bases. Trimming took 7 bases from V and 2 from J; bases not matched to a gene: 8. Germline assignment: CDR1 SNHLY and CDR2 FYNNEI. This CDR3 is 16 amino acids long. DNA for the CDR3: TGTGCCAGCACCCGACAGGGGGCAAGCACTGGAAACACCATATATTTT. It translates to CASTRQGASTGNTIYF.

V gene TRBV6-1 combines with J gene TRBJ1-3; a possible D gene is TRBD1 (5 bases). This CDR3 has 13 amino acids. Trimming pared 8 bases from V and 0 bases from J, leaving 8 bases between. Germline V gene sequence: CDR1 MNHNS, CDR2 SASEGT. DNA of the CDR3: TGTGCCAGCGGGGGAAGCTCTGGAAACACCATATATTTT. Translation: CASGGSSGNTIYF.